This T cell receptor beta chain was captured in a study of blood T cell repertoires in COVID-19. Study-level information: Samples representing acute and convalescent COVID-19 were sourced from the United States, Italy and Spain. Sources were T cells, B-cell-depleted T cells, or PBMCs; the material itself was cDNA or gDNA.

In germline, CDR1 is SGDLS, CDR2 YYNGEE. Trimming removed 3 bases from V and 2 bases from J, with 15 bases in between. The CDR3 is 17 residues long. In the authors' workflow: It was from reference gene primer amplification that nucleated cell counts were estimated. Measured with immunoSEQ multiplex PCR; TCRdb has only the in-frame clones, and not every one. From that table come the V and J calls and clone size; the DNA was used to work out D and trimming. Found here are some 260,000 clones, approximately 90% of them singletons; the top ten hold around 3%. This TCR was sampled from a man between 18 and 35 years old with active or convalescent COVID-19. The rearrangement joins TRBV9 to TRBJ1-6; D might be TRBD1 (5 bases). Sequencing input: peripheral blood. Here the CDR3 DNA reads TGTGCCAGCAGCGCCGACAGACTCAGCCCCTATAATTCACCCCTCCACTTT. Protein sequence: CASSADRLSPYNSPLHF. The variable domain in full, completed from reference TRBV9 and TRBJ1-6, reads DSGVTQTPKHLITATGQRVTLRCSPRSGDLSVYWYQQSLDQGLQFLIQYYNGEERAKGNILERFSAQQFPDLHSELNLSSLELGDSALYFCASSADRLSPYNSPLHFGNGTRLTVT.